The 30 T cell receptor beta chains presented below share a single source sample, sequenced in a study of regulatory T cells in long-lasting Graves disease. Time point of the sample: persistent/refractory GD, antithyroid drugs over 5 years with positive TRAb. There was RNA extracted from PBMCs, and the TCR library was made from it. CDR3-region Arm-PCR and iRepertoire HTBI primers produced the TCR beta libraries. MiXCR, run by TCRdb on the multiplex PCR reads, gives a single entry per CDR3 protein. The data hold 700,000 or so distinct CDR3 sequences, with about 32% observed a single time. This specimen consisted of peripheral blood mononuclear cells (PBMCs), obtained when the disease was refractory, from a patient treated with antithyroid drugs. The receptors stem from a female donor with Graves disease.

This clonotype was counted only a few times. The J gene is TRBJ2-7, the V gene TRBV20-1, with D perhaps given as TRBD1 or TRBD2 (5 bases each). Germline values: CDR1 DFQATT, CDR2 SNEGSKA (reference sequence). The CDR3 has 14 amino acids. The V end was cut by 3 bases, the J end by 0 bases, with 12 bases between. CDR3 amino acids: CSARGDGPSYEQYF. CDR3 nucleotides: TGCAGTGCTAGGGGGGACGGTCCCTCCTACGAGCAGTACTTC.

The chain has TRBV20-1 and TRBJ2-7; TRBD2 aligns across 8 bases. J was trimmed by 3 bases and V by 0 bases; bases with no gene match: 4. There are 14 residues in the CDR3. CDR1 and CDR2 from the germline V gene are DFQATT and SNEGSKA (reference sequence). The CDR3 region has the DNA TGCAGTGCTAGAGATGCGACTAGCGACTACGAGCAGTACTTC. Encoded protein: CSARDATSDYEQYF.

The chain has TRBV7-9 and TRBJ2-7, with D possibly matching TRBD1 (5 bases). Trimming took off 1 base at V and 0 bases at J, with 13 bases between the two ends. Germline assignment: CDR1 SEHNR and CDR2 FQNEAQ (reference sequence). The CDR3 contains 16 residues. The CDR3 region is CASSLGRRVSSYEQYF. The CDR3 coding sequence is TGTGCCAGCAGCTTAGGACGCAGGGTGAGCTCCTACGAGCAGTACTTC.

This chain connects TRBV7-9 to TRBJ1-1, with D unclear. The CDR3 is made up of 14 amino acids. Looked up from germline, CDR1 is SEHNR and CDR2 is FQNEAQ (reference sequence). V lost 5 bases, J lost 1 base, and 11 bases lay in between. The CDR3 is CASSHPLRNTEAFF. CDR3 in DNA: TGTGCCAGCAGCCACCCCCTTAGGAACACTGAAGCTTTCTTT.

Of note for this clonotype: At one of its ends the junction is not consistent with the germline gene, which may arise from a read error. The V call is TRBV30, the J call TRBJ1-2; perhaps TRBD1 as D (6 bases). CDR3 length: 13 amino acids. Per the germline V gene, CDR1 is GTSNPN and CDR2 is SVGIG (reference sequence). CDR3 residues: CGWSVRGEQGYTF. CDR3 in DNA: TGTGGCTGGAGTGTCAGGGGAGAACAGGGCTACACCTTC.

The rearrangement links TRBV6-9 to TRBJ2-7; D may be TRBD1 or TRBD2 (5 bases each). The ends were cut back, 3 bases at V and 8 bases at J, with 14 bases in the middle. The CDR3 has 13 residues. CDR1 and CDR2 (germline): MNHGY, SVAAGI. The CDR3 nucleotides are TGTGCCAGCAGTTACTCCGGGGCCCTCCAGCAGTACTTC. It translates to CASSYSGALQQYF.

This clonotype was recorded at least ten times. For the CDR3, the DNA is TGTGCCAGCAGTTTCCCGACAGGGCGTATCTATGGCTACACCTTC. The encoded protein is CASSFPTGRIYGYTF. The chain links TRBV28 to TRBJ1-2; 7 positions match TRBD1. This CDR3 has 15 residues. The germline V gene has CDR1 MDHEN and CDR2 SYDVKM. The ends lost 3 bases at V and 4 bases at J; junction bases unmatched: 8.

V and J are TRBV7-6 and TRBJ1-1; D remains ambiguous. This CDR3 is 15 amino acids long. V lost 1 base and J lost 3, with 12 bases in between. The germline CDR1 and CDR2 sequences are SGHVS and FNYEAQ. The CDR3 loop is CASSLGLQRDTEAFF. The DNA for the CDR3 is TGTGCCAGCAGCTTAGGCCTGCAACGAGACACTGAAGCTTTCTTT. The complete variable domain, with remaining parts taken from reference TRBV7-6 and TRBJ1-1, reads GAGVSQSPRYKVTKRGQDVALRCDPISGHVSLYWYRQALGQGPEFLTYFNYEAQQDKSGLPNDRFSAERPEGSISTLTIQRTEQRDSAMYRCASSLGLQRDTEAFFGQGTRLTVV.

The genes are TRBV6-2 or TRBV6-3 and TRBJ1-5; D is unclear. CDR3 length: 17 residues. The V end lost 0 bases, the J end lost 0 bases, and 12 bases lay between the germline ends. CDR1 MNHEY and CDR2 SVGEGT come from the germline V gene. The CDR3 reads CASSYSIFSNSNQPQHF. The CDR3 DNA is TGTGCCAGCAGTTACTCGATTTTCAGCAATAGCAATCAGCCCCAGCATTTT.

This clonotype turned up a few times. V gene TRBV7-6 combines with J gene TRBJ2-2; 8 bases fit TRBD2. The length of the CDR3 is 18 residues. Trimming at V came to 5 bases and at J to 6 bases, leaving 17 bases not matched to a gene. Germline values: CDR1 SGHVS, CDR2 FNYEAQ. In DNA form, the CDR3 reads TGTGCCAGCAGCCTACAGACCGGGACTAGGACGGTCGCCGGGGAGCTGTTTTTT. This gives the protein CASSLQTGTRTVAGELFF.

This clonotype has just a few counts. V usage is TRBV27 and J usage is TRBJ1-2, with unresolved D. The CDR3 is made up of 13 amino acids. Germline-derived CDR1 and CDR2 are MNHEY and SMNVEV (reference sequence). The V end was cut by 5 bases, the J end by 0 bases, with 7 bases between. CDR3 protein: CASSKKTNYGYTF. In nucleotides, the CDR3 is TGTGCCAGCAGTAAAAAGACTAACTATGGCTACACCTTC.

The chain links TRBV2 to TRBJ2-7, with 10 bases identical to TRBD2. The V and J ends lost 4 bases and 9 bases, in that order; junction bases with no gene match: 6. CDR1 and CDR2 from the germline V gene are SNHLY and FYNNEI. The CDR3 is made up of 13 amino acids. Written as DNA, the CDR3 is TGTGCCAGCAGTGTGCGTCTAGCGGGAGCGCAGTACTTC. Translation: CASSVRLAGAQYF.

The chain carries TRBV7-9 and TRBJ1-6, with D unclear. This CDR3 has 16 amino acids. V lost 1 base to trimming and J lost 7 bases, with 14 bases between them. Germline V gene lookup returns CDR1 SEHNR and CDR2 FQNEAQ (reference sequence). The CDR3 sequence: CASSLGRVVRNSPLHF. CDR3 DNA: TGTGCCAGCAGCTTAGGGAGGGTAGTACGGAATTCACCCCTCCACTTT.

Many counts were recorded for this clonotype. The chain uses TRBV2 and TRBJ1-2; tentative D call: TRBD1 (6 bases). There are 16 residues in the CDR3. V dropped 6 bases and J dropped 3 bases, with 20 bases sitting between them. In germline, CDR1 is SNHLY, CDR2 FYNNEI. The chain's CDR3 is CASRIQGDWEYYGYTF. Written as DNA, the CDR3 is TGTGCCAGCAGGATACAGGGTGATTGGGAATACTATGGCTACACCTTC.

The count of this clonotype is one. Since no conserved phenylalanine or tryptophan closes the CDR3, a read error is the likely cause. This chain connects TRBV5-4 to TRBJ1-2; D perhaps matches TRBD1 (6 bases). This CDR3 has 14 residues. The germline V and J ends were trimmed by 0 bases and 2 bases, with 8 bases remaining between them. Germline-derived CDR1 and CDR2 are SGHNT and YYREEE (reference sequence). CDR3 sequence (DNA): TGTGCCAGCAGCTTGGAGACAGGCAACTATGGCTACACCCTC. As protein: CASSLETGNYGYTL.

This clonotype was counted at least ten times. V is TRBV2 and J is TRBJ1-5; no reliable D call. Germline values: CDR1 SNHLY, CDR2 FYNNEI. This CDR3 contains 15 residues. V lost 6 bases and J lost 2, with 14 bases in between. The CDR3: CASSPRTVGNQPQHF. The CDR3 nucleotides are TGTGCCAGCAGCCCGAGGACGGTGGGCAATCAGCCCCAGCATTTT.

The genes are TRBV12-3 or TRBV12-4 and TRBJ2-3; the D gene could be TRBD1 or TRBD2 (6 bases each). The CDR3 extends over 13 amino acids. V dropped 5 bases and J dropped 6 bases, with 12 bases sitting between them. CDR3 bases: TGTGCCAGCAGTCTTCAGGGGAGGGATACGCAGTATTTT. It is translated as CASSLQGRDTQYF.

The chain uses TRBV25-1 and TRBJ1-2; possible D gene TRBD1, 5 bases. This CDR3 is built from 14 residues. Germline-derived CDR1 and CDR2 are MGHDK and SYGVNS. V shed 10 bases and J shed 7 bases, with 22 bases lying between them. CDR3: CATLPWGIYFGYTF. The CDR3 DNA reads TGTGCCACCCTACCTTGGGGGATTTACTTTGGCTACACCTTC.

The gene calls are TRBV5-1 and TRBJ2-7, with 11 bases aligning to TRBD2. The CDR3 has 17 residues. The germline gives CDR1 SGHRS, CDR2 YFSETQ. The V and J ends lost 4 bases and 6 bases, in that order; junction bases with no gene match: 15. CDR3 region: CASSPPLAGGPGVEQYF. The CDR3 region has the DNA TGCGCCAGCAGCCCTCCCTTAGCGGGAGGGCCAGGGGTCGAGCAGTACTTC.

This clonotype was observed a handful of times. The rearrangement uses TRBV12-3 or TRBV12-4 and TRBJ2-2; 8 nucleotides align to TRBD2. The CDR3 is made up of 16 amino acids. J lost 6 bases, V lost 6 bases, and 12 bases had no gene match. This CDR3 is CASRPTGGAMAGELFF. For the CDR3, the DNA is TGTGCCAGCAGGCCGACGGGGGGGGCAATGGCCGGGGAGCTGTTTTTT.

The rearrangement links TRBV19 to TRBJ1-1, with D perhaps matching TRBD1 (6 bases). The germline V gene encodes CDR1 LNHDA and CDR2 SQIVND (reference sequence). With 9 bases removed from V and 4 bases from J, the gap between germline ends came to 21 bases. CDR3 length equals 15 residues. CDR3 in amino acids: CASRQASRLITEAFF. CDR3 in DNA: TGTGCCAGCCGACAGGCCAGCCGGCTGATCACTGAAGCTTTCTTT. The full variable domain, with the rest looked up from reference TRBV19 and TRBJ1-1, is DGGITQSPKYLFRKEGQNVTLSCEQNLNHDAMYWYRQDPGQGLRLIYYSQIVNDFQKGDIAEGYSVSREKKESFPLTVTSAQKNPTAFYLCASRQASRLITEAFFGQGTRLTVV.

The V call is TRBV7-9, the J call TRBJ2-5; TRBD1 matches 7 bases. Germline CDR1 reads SEHNR; CDR2 reads FQNEAQ (reference sequence). This CDR3 has 14 residues. The V segment lost 6 bases and the J segment 2 bases; nucleotides outside the gene matches: 6. The CDR3 is CASRHDREQETQYF. As DNA, the CDR3 is TGTGCCAGCAGACACGACAGGGAACAAGAGACCCAGTACTTC.

This clonotype was detected many times. The chain combines TRBV12-3 or TRBV12-4 with TRBJ2-5; TRBD2 is a possible D gene (5 bases). This CDR3 region has 17 residues. The germline V and J ends were trimmed by 8 bases and 5 bases, with 27 bases remaining between them. The CDR3 region is CASAGGLNGLAGETQYF. The CDR3 DNA reads TGTGCCAGCGCAGGCGGGCTGAACGGGCTAGCCGGCGAGACCCAGTACTTC.

J is TRBJ1-2 and V is TRBV3-1; D is possibly TRBD1 (5 bases). Germline V CDR1 and CDR2: LGHDT, YNNKEL (reference sequence). The CDR3 contains 13 residues. The ends were cut back, 6 bases at V and 8 bases at J, with 16 bases in the middle. CDR3 nucleotide sequence: TGTGCCAGCAGTCGAACAGGTTCCGGAGGCTACACCTTC. It yields the protein CASSRTGSGGYTF. Based on the CDR3 plus reference TRBV3-1 and TRBJ1-2, the full variable domain is DTAVSQTPKYLVTQMGNDKSIKCEQNLGHDTMYWYKQDSKKFLKIMFSYNNKELIINETVPNRFSPKSPDKAHLNLHINSLELGDSAVYFCASSRTGSGGYTFGSGTRLTVV.

This clonotype was counted many times. The chain carries TRBV7-8 and TRBJ1-5; a weak D match, TRBD1 (5 bases). V lost 3 bases to trimming and J lost 3 bases, with 12 bases between them. CDR1 and CDR2 (germline): SGHVS, FQNEAQ. This CDR3 spans 15 amino acids. The CDR3 DNA sequence: TGTGCCAGCAGCTTTGGGAGGGGAAACAATCAGCCCCAGCATTTT. Translated, it gives CASSFGRGNNQPQHF.

This chain joins TRBV20-1 and TRBJ1-1; D call uncertain. Germline CDR1 DFQATT, CDR2 SNEGSKA (reference sequence). CDR3 length equals 14 residues. With 5 bases removed from V and 1 base from J, the gap between germline ends came to 14 bases. For the CDR3, the DNA is TGCAGTGCTCCGAAAGACGCAGAGAACACTGAAGCTTTCTTT. It yields the protein CSAPKDAENTEAFF.

V is TRBV29-1 and J is TRBJ2-7; 8 bases fit TRBD1. Unmatched junction bases numbered 5, after V lost 3 bases and J lost 4 bases. Germline-derived CDR1 and CDR2 are SQVTM and ANQGSEA. The CDR3 extends over 13 amino acids. CDR3 in amino acids: CSVESQGAYEQYF. The CDR3 nucleotides read TGCAGCGTTGAGTCGCAGGGGGCTTACGAGCAGTACTTC.

This chain links TRBV29-1 with TRBJ1-1; D uncertain. The ends were cut back, 3 bases at V and 12 bases at J, with 11 bases in the middle. Germline V lookup: CDR1 SQVTM, CDR2 ANQGSEA. CDR3 size: 10 residues. As DNA, the CDR3 is TGCAGCGTTGATTCGGAGTCCCCTTTCTTT. Its protein product is CSVDSESPFF.

This clonotype was recorded at least ten times. The chain joins TRBV12-3 or TRBV12-4 to TRBJ2-7; 15 bases fit TRBD2. Trimming cost V 4 bases and J 1 base; bases outside gene matches: 2. The CDR3 consists of 16 residues. In DNA, the CDR3 is TGTGCCAGCAGTTCCGGGACTAGCGGGAGGTCCTACGAGCAGTACTTC. Translating gives CASSSGTSGRSYEQYF.

This clonotype has more than one count but fewer than ten. This chain links TRBV12-3 or TRBV12-4 with TRBJ1-3, with TRBD1 identical over 8 bases. This CDR3 has 16 residues. Unmatched junction bases numbered 9, after V lost 4 bases and J lost 4 bases. In nucleotides, the CDR3 is TGTGCCAGCAGTTCTATGGACAGGGTGTCCGGAAACACCATATATTTT. It yields the protein CASSSMDRVSGNTIYF.